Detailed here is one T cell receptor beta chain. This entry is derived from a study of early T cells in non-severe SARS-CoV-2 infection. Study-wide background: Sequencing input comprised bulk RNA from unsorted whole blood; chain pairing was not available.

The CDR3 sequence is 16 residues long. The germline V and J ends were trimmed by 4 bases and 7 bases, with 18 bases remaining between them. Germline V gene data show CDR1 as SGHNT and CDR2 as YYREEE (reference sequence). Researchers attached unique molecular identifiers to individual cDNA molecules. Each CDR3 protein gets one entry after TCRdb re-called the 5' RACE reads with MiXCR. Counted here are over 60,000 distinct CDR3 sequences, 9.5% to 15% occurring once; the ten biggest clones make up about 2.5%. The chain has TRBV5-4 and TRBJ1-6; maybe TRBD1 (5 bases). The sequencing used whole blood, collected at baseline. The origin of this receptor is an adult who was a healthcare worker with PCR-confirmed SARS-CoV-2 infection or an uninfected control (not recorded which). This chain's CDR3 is CASSGRDGPGNSPLHF. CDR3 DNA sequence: TGTGCCAGCAGCGGCCGGGACGGCCCTGGGAATTCACCCCTCCACTTT.